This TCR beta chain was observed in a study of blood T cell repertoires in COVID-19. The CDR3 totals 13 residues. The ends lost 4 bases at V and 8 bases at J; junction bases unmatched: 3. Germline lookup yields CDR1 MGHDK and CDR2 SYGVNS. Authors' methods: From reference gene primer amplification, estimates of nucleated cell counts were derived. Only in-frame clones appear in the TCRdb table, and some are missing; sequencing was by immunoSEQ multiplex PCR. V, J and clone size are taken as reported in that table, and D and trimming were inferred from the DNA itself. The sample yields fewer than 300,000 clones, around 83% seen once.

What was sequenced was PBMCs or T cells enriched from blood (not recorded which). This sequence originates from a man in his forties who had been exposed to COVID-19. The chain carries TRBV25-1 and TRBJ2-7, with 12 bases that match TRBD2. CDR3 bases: TGTGCCAGCAGTGGTCTAGCGGGAGGGAAGCAGTACTTC. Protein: CASSGLAGGKQYF.